The clone carrying this T cell receptor beta chain appeared once. Its antigen is not known. Starting 14 to 28 days after autologous transplant, ipilimumab 1 mg/kg was given. The sample is drawn from a study of ipilimumab plus nivolumab after autologous stem cell transplantation. In the study overall: The DLBCL cohort had primary refractory and relapsed disease, with 18-month progression-free survival of approximately 87% and 28%. Study-wide points: Per the authors, repertoire, Treg and microbiota data justify further study.

Germline CDR1 is MGHDK and CDR2 is SYGVNS. The CDR3 contains 17 residues. The V and J ends lost 6 bases and 0 bases respectively, with 18 bases between them. Assay: immunoSEQ multiplex PCR; the TCRdb copy retains only in-frame clones and omits some. Of over 75,000 clones detected, more than 80% appear once; the ten largest clones hold around 2%. The chain has TRBV25-1 and TRBJ1-3; D perhaps matches TRBD1 (5 bases). The sequencing here drew on PBMCs, taken in a trial of ipilimumab plus nivolumab as post-transplant consolidation. The TCR originated in a male donor with diffuse large B-cell lymphoma. The CDR3 bases are TGTGCCAGCAGCGATTCGAGACAGTTGACCTCTGGAAACACCATATATTTT. It yields the protein CASSDSRQLTSGNTIYF.